The next 23 T cell receptor beta chains were all read from a single sample in a study of early T cells in non-severe SARS-CoV-2 infection. TCRdb recomputed calls from the 5' RACE reads with MiXCR, one row per CDR3 protein. The sample has around 50,000 distinct CDR3 sequences; around 7.7% are singletons. Sequencing was done on a sample of whole blood. The receptors were gathered from an adult who was a healthcare worker with PCR-confirmed SARS-CoV-2 infection or an uninfected control (not recorded which).

The sample holds many counts of this clonotype. This sequence joins TRBV4-2 and TRBJ2-1, with 8 bases matching TRBD2. From germline, CDR1 is LGHNA and CDR2 YNFKEQ. Trimming took 3 bases from V and 0 from J; bases not matched to a gene: 4. CDR3 length equals 16 residues. CDR3 DNA sequence: TGTGCCAGCAGCCACGGGGGGGTAAGCTCCTACAATGAGCAGTTCTTC. It encodes CASSHGGVSSYNEQFF.

J is TRBJ2-7 and V is TRBV12-3 or TRBV12-4; tentatively, D is TRBD2 (5 bases). The CDR3 spans 12 residues. V was shortened by 0 bases and J by 5 bases, with 5 bases between the two germline ends. The CDR3 region is CASSLAGDEQYF. The CDR3 DNA reads TGTGCCAGCAGTTTAGCCGGGGACGAGCAGTACTTC.

V usage is TRBV18 and J usage is TRBJ2-7; D is ambiguous. The CDR3 is 13 amino acids. V gave up 2 bases and J gave up 3 bases, with 8 bases separating them. Germline-derived CDR1 and CDR2 are KGHSH and LQKENI. The CDR3 bases are TGTGCCAGCTCACCATCGATCAACTACGAGCAGTACTTC. Its protein is CASSPSINYEQYF.

This clonotype was observed at least ten times. This rearrangement joins TRBV5-6 to TRBJ2-1, with a tentative D call TRBD2 (6 bases). Germline lookup yields CDR1 SGHDT and CDR2 YYEEEE. V gave up 0 bases and J gave up 7 bases, with 14 bases separating them. The CDR3 contains 15 residues. This CDR3 reads CASSLEVAGTNEQFF. The CDR3 region has the DNA TGTGCCAGCAGCTTGGAGGTCGCGGGGACTAATGAGCAGTTCTTC. The full variable domain, its missing parts supplied by reference TRBV5-6 and TRBJ2-1, is DAGVTQSPTHLIKTRGQQVTLRCSPKSGHDTVSWYQQALGQGPQFIFQYYEEEERQRGNFPDRFSGHQFPNYSSELNVNALLLGDSALYLCASSLEVAGTNEQFFGPGTRLTVL.

This clonotype has ten or more counts. The chain links TRBV28 to TRBJ2-7, with 9 bases fitting TRBD1. Per the germline V gene, CDR1 is MDHEN and CDR2 is SYDVKM. Unmatched junction bases numbered 7, after V lost 0 bases and J lost 4 bases. CDR3 length: 16 amino acids. CDR3 sequence (DNA): TGTGCCAGCAGTTTATGGACGACAGGGGGTGGGTACGAGCAGTACTTC. Its translation: CASSLWTTGGGYEQYF.

This clonotype has ten or more counts. The chain has TRBV10-1 and TRBJ1-2, with a weak D call TRBD1 (5 bases). Trimming removed 9 bases from V and 4 bases from J, with 15 bases in between. CDR1 WNHNN and CDR2 SYGVQD come from the germline V gene (reference sequence). CDR3 length: 13 residues. The CDR3 reads CARLLRTRYGYTF. CDR3 nucleotides: TGCGCCAGGCTCCTCCGGACACGCTATGGCTACACCTTC.

This clonotype was seen repeatedly, ten times or more. The chain joins TRBV12-3 or TRBV12-4 to TRBJ2-7, with 10 bases aligning to TRBD1. This CDR3 is 11 amino acids long. Trimming cost V 5 bases and J 11 bases; bases outside gene matches: 3. The CDR3 coding sequence is TGTGCCAGCAGTCCCGGGACAGGGGAGTACTTC. It yields the protein CASSPGTGEYF.

A word on this clonotype: A much larger clone lies a single base off, so this may be a read error. Given the absence of the conserved phenylalanine or tryptophan at the CDR3 end, a read error is likely. The chain employs TRBV3-1 and TRBJ1-1; a possible D gene is TRBD1 (6 bases). CDR1 and CDR2 (germline): LGHDT, YNNKEL (reference sequence). This CDR3 has 14 residues. The V and J ends lost 4 bases and 2 bases respectively, with 11 bases between them. CDR3 region: CASSPGQKNTEAFL. The CDR3, as DNA: TGTGCCAGCAGCCCGGGACAAAAAAACACTGAAGCTTTCCTT.

Concerning this clonotype itself: This may stem from a read error, because a much larger clone lies one nucleotide away. The V and J genes are TRBV20-1 and TRBJ1-2; no clear D gene. Germline lookup yields CDR1 DFQATT and CDR2 SNEGSKA (reference sequence). The CDR3 is made up of 13 amino acids. CDR3 nucleotides: TGCAGAGCTAGAGTGAGGGATCTCTATGGCTACACCTTC. It specifies CRARVRDLYGYTF.

The table lists this clonotype with a few counts. This chain uses TRBV19 with TRBJ1-2; D call uncertain. Between the trimmed V and J ends, which lost 3 bases and 7 bases, there was a span of 12 bases. The CDR3 spans 13 residues. Looked up from germline, CDR1 is LNHDA and CDR2 is SQIVND (reference sequence). The CDR3 loop is CASSMGRGSGYTF. The CDR3 region has the DNA TGTGCCAGTAGTATGGGGAGAGGCTCTGGCTACACCTTC.

The V gene is TRBV5-1, the J gene TRBJ1-1, with unresolved D. The CDR3 loop spans 13 amino acids. Germline CDR1 reads SGHRS; CDR2 reads YFSETQ. The ends were cut back, 4 bases at V and 4 bases at J, with 11 bases in the middle. CDR3 coding DNA: TGCGCCAGCAGCCTTAACGGTGGCACTGAAGCTTTCTTT. Protein product: CASSLNGGTEAFF.

The rearrangement uses TRBV7-7 and TRBJ2-5; D may be TRBD2 (5 bases). The V end was cut by 0 bases, the J end by 4 bases, with 6 bases between. Germline-derived CDR1 and CDR2 are SSHAT and FNYEAQ (reference sequence). The CDR3 runs 13 residues. The CDR3 loop is CASSLALVETQYF. The CDR3 nucleotides are TGTGCCAGCAGCTTAGCACTAGTAGAGACCCAGTACTTC.

This clonotype showed up many times. J is TRBJ1-5 and V is TRBV30; 7 bases agree with TRBD1. Germline assignment: CDR1 GTSNPN and CDR2 SVGIG (reference sequence). Trimming at V came to 2 bases and at J to 3 bases, leaving 7 bases not matched to a gene. The CDR3 totals 15 residues. This CDR3 is CAWSPTGSFNQPQHF. As DNA, the CDR3 is TGTGCCTGGAGTCCGACAGGGAGCTTCAATCAGCCCCAGCATTTT.

This chain connects TRBV6-2 or TRBV6-3 to TRBJ2-5; D not resolved. Germline-derived CDR1 and CDR2 are MNHEY and SVGEGT. The CDR3 loop spans 13 amino acids. Trimming left V 7 bases short and J 2 bases short, with 11 bases between. CDR3: CASNQVVQETQYF. The CDR3 DNA reads TGTGCCAGCAATCAGGTTGTACAAGAGACCCAGTACTTC.

The chain employs TRBV13 and TRBJ2-1; 7 nucleotides match TRBD1. Germline values: CDR1 PRHDT, CDR2 FYEKMQ (reference sequence). The CDR3 is 15 amino acids. Trimming took 3 bases from V and 2 from J; bases not matched to a gene: 4. The CDR3 protein is CASSFLGTAYNEQFF. DNA for the CDR3: TGTGCCAGCAGCTTCCTAGGGACAGCCTACAATGAGCAGTTCTTC.

This clonotype was seen a few times. The chain combines TRBV28 with TRBJ2-3; D is tentatively TRBD1 or TRBD2 (6 bases each). V was clipped by 8 bases and J by 1 base, with 19 bases between them. CDR1 is MDHEN and CDR2 is SYDVKM in the germline V gene. The CDR3 consists of 16 residues. The CDR3 coding sequence is TGTGCCAGCCCCCCTAGTGGGGGGCGTCGCACAGATACGCAGTATTTT. It specifies CASPPSGGRRTDTQYF.

The chain employs TRBV4-3 and TRBJ2-7; 8 bases map to TRBD1. The CDR3 totals 14 residues. The V gene's germline CDR1 is LGHNA and CDR2 YSLEER. The ends lost 4 bases at V and 5 bases at J; junction bases unmatched: 7. The CDR3 nucleotides read TGCGCCAGCAGCCTAGACAGGGGAAGGAACGAGCAGTACTTC. Translation gives CASSLDRGRNEQYF.

V gene TRBV29-1 combines with J gene TRBJ1-2; 10 bases line up with TRBD1. The CDR3 sequence is 15 residues long. The ends lost 4 bases at V and 8 bases at J; junction bases unmatched: 13. The germline CDR1 and CDR2 sequences are SQVTM and ANQGSEA. CDR3 residues: CSVALTGGPTGGYTF. In DNA, the CDR3 is TGCAGCGTTGCCTTGACAGGGGGCCCGACGGGGGGCTACACCTTC.

This clonotype was seen ten or more times. The gene calls are TRBV20-1 and TRBJ2-7; the D gene is possibly TRBD1 (5 bases). This CDR3 is 14 amino acids long. V dropped 0 bases and J dropped 0 bases, with 9 bases sitting between them. Germline loops: CDR1 DFQATT, CDR2 SNEGSKA (reference sequence). The CDR3 is CSARERGNSYEQYF. The CDR3 coding sequence is TGCAGTGCTAGAGAAAGGGGTAACTCCTACGAGCAGTACTTC.

This clonotype has a count of ten or more. The gene calls are TRBV19 and TRBJ1-2; 8 bases map to TRBD1. The trim removed 11 bases at V and 5 bases at J, leaving 10 bases unmatched. Germline CDR1 reads LNHDA; CDR2 reads SQIVND (reference sequence). This CDR3 is 13 amino acids long. As DNA, the CDR3 is TGTGCCGCGGGCAGGGGGCCCGGGTATGGCTACACCTTC. Translation gives CAAGRGPGYGYTF.

This clonotype was counted only a few times. The chain is built from TRBV29-1 and TRBJ2-7; the D gene is possibly TRBD1 (6 bases). CDR1 is SQVTM, CDR2 ANQGSEA, per germline. V gave up 1 base and J gave up 4 bases, with 11 bases separating them. The CDR3 length is 13 residues. The CDR3 bases are TGCAGCGTTGAAGTAGGACAGTTATACGAGCAGTACTTC. Translated: CSVEVGQLYEQYF.

The chain is built from TRBV2 and TRBJ2-7; D might be TRBD2 (7 bases). The CDR3 consists of 15 residues. Germline CDR1 SNHLY, CDR2 FYNNEI. Trimming removed 1 base at V and 2 bases at J, with 12 bases between. DNA of the CDR3: TGTGCCAGCAGTGAAGTTCGGGGGGCCCCCTACGAGCAGTACTTC. As protein: CASSEVRGAPYEQYF.

Many counts were recorded for this clonotype. V is TRBV11-3 and J is TRBJ1-1; D unclear. Looked up from germline, CDR1 is SGHNT and CDR2 is YENEEA. Trimming stripped 0 bases from V and 0 bases from J, with 2 bases between. The CDR3 has 13 amino acids. The CDR3 nucleotides are TGTGCCAGCAGCTTAGAGATGAACACTGAAGCTTTCTTT. This gives the protein CASSLEMNTEAFF.